The entry below describes one TCR beta chain. The antigen is undetermined. The source of the sample is a study of OX40 agonist ivuxolimab in advanced cancers. Study summary: Ivuxolimab was delivered to patients intravenously every 2 weeks at doses spanning 0.01 to 10 mg/kg.

Assay: immunoSEQ multiplex PCR; the TCRdb copy retains only in-frame clones and omits some. The sample yields tens of thousands of clones, approximately 88% seen once. Whole-study findings and limits: Expanded clones tended on average to be more numerous among CD8+ T cells than CD4+. Some of the lowest clonal expansion was seen in partial responders at 0.1-3.0 mg/kg. Which antigen the expanded peripheral T cells recognized is unknown.

This clonotype was obtained from an adult with an advanced solid tumor such as melanoma, head and neck, liver or kidney cancer. The sequencing here drew on CD4+ or CD8+ T cells sorted from blood, taken in a trial of the OX40 agonist ivuxolimab.

The CDR3 is CASSPLPWGGETQYF. The CDR3 bases are TGTGCCAGCTCACCCTTACCGTGGGGGGGAGAGACCCAGTACTTC. The genes are TRBV18 and TRBJ2-5; TRBD2 matches at 7 bases. The CDR3 totals 15 residues. CDR1 is KGHSH, CDR2 LQKENI, per germline. Unmatched junction bases numbered 8, after V lost 3 bases and J lost 4 bases.